This TCR beta chain was observed in a study of T-cell reconstitution after alpha-beta-depleted transplantation in children. Study-level findings and limits: In patients about two months after transplant, alpha-beta T cells reportedly arose from several hundred expanded graft clones.

Germline-derived CDR1 and CDR2 are SGHRS and YFSETQ. The CDR3 sequence is 14 residues long. V was cut by 2 bases and J by 7 bases, with 13 bases left in between. Unique molecular identifiers were built into the TCRbeta library. TCRdb used MiXCR to reprocess the PCR reads, holding one entry per CDR3 protein. Among roughly 570,000 distinct CDR3 sequences listed, 27% were seen once. Concerning this clonotype: Its antigen is as yet unknown.

The sample here was PBMCs, taken before TCRalphabeta/CD19-depleted stem cell transplant. The source of this sequence is a boy under two years old with Wiskott-Aldrich syndrome, due to receive a stem cell transplant. The gene calls are TRBV5-1 and TRBJ2-1; tentative D call: TRBD2 (5 bases). DNA of the CDR3: TGCGCCAGCAGCTTCGGGGTTAGGGTAAATGAGCAGTTCTTC. Amino acids: CASSFGVRVNEQFF.